A single sample gave rise to the 9 T cell receptor beta chains below, sequenced in a study of T cell responses to AZD1222 COVID-19 vaccine (dated by TCRdb to the early 2020s). The sample's time point label, decoded: baseline before first vaccination. Library prep was done by the immunoSEQ multiplex PCR assay. TCRdb retrieved this table from immuneACCESS and kept in-frame rearrangements only. Not all clones are present; in checked studies, unresolved V genes account for under half, and no reason is known for the remainder. Here the sample has 110,000 to 150,000 clones; over 90% occur a single time. The ten largest clones take up about 5.1% of the sample. Sequences were derived from peripheral blood, sampled on day 0 of AZD1222 vaccination. These receptors all come from an adult in good health.

The CDR3 DNA is TGTGCCAGCAGTCGGACGGCCTTTAACTATGGCTACACCTTC. It codes for CASSRTAFNYGYTF. The rearrangement links TRBV6-5 to TRBJ1-2; D ambiguous. CDR1 is MNHEY, CDR2 SVGAGI, per germline. The ends were cut back, 5 bases at V and 1 base at J, with 11 bases in the middle. This CDR3 has 14 amino acids.

The rearrangement links TRBV27 to TRBJ2-3; a weak D match, TRBD2 (5 bases). The germline V gene has CDR1 MNHEY and CDR2 SMNVEV (reference sequence). Trimming removed 2 bases from V and 1 base from J, with 10 bases in between. CDR3 size: 15 residues. Here the CDR3 reads CASSLLARGTDTQYF. CDR3 DNA: TGTGCCAGCAGTTTACTAGCCCGGGGCACAGATACGCAGTATTTT.

The rearrangement uses TRBV9 and TRBJ2-3; TRBD2 agrees at 7 bases. V shed 6 bases and J 2 bases; nucleotides not matched to a gene: 6. In germline, CDR1 is SGDLS, CDR2 YYNGEE. The CDR3 covers 14 residues. The CDR3 DNA is TGTGCCAGCACCGGCGGGGGAGACACAGATACGCAGTATTTT. This codes for CASTGGGDTDTQYF.

The rearrangement uses TRBV6-6 and TRBJ1-1; 8 bases are shared with TRBD1. In germline, CDR1 is MNHNY, CDR2 SVGAGI (reference sequence). This CDR3 region has 16 residues. Trimming removed 0 bases from V and 3 bases from J; junction bases left unmatched: 6. CDR3 coding DNA: TGTGCCAGCAGTTACTCGACAGGGGTAGGGGACACTGAAGCTTTCTTT. It yields the protein CASSYSTGVGDTEAFF.

The chain has TRBV27 and TRBJ2-1; the match to TRBD2 covers 12 bases. Losses at the gene ends were 7 bases for V and 15 bases for J; bases not matched to a gene: 10. The V gene's germline CDR1 is MNHEY and CDR2 SMNVEV (reference sequence). This CDR3 is built from 13 residues. The CDR3 DNA sequence: TGTGCCAGCACCCAGACTAGCGGGAGAGGTTGGTTCTTC. Amino acid sequence: CASTQTSGRGWFF.

V gene TRBV25-1 combines with J gene TRBJ2-7; maybe TRBD1 (6 bases). The germline V gene has CDR1 MGHDK and CDR2 SYGVNS. This CDR3 spans 16 amino acids. Deletions cut 2 bases from V and 0 bases from J, with 14 bases between. DNA for the CDR3: TGTGCCAGCAGTGAAACGGGGACACCCAGCTCCTACGAGCAGTACTTC. Translating it yields CASSETGTPSSYEQYF.

The chain couples TRBV18 to TRBJ2-7; D may be TRBD1 (5 bases). Germline CDR1 reads KGHSH; CDR2 reads LQKENI. V was pared by 3 bases and J by 3 bases, with 9 bases between. This CDR3 spans 13 amino acids. The CDR3 DNA reads TGTGCCAGCTCACCTTCAGGGCGCTACGAGCAGTACTTC. This sequence encodes CASSPSGRYEQYF.

This chain links TRBV5-1 with TRBJ1-6, with TRBD1 as a possible D gene (6 bases). Looked up from germline, CDR1 is SGHRS and CDR2 is YFSETQ. The CDR3 consists of 15 residues. V was clipped by 4 bases and J by 8 bases, with 16 bases between them. CDR3 DNA: TGCGCCAGCAGCCTTGGGACATACTCAGATTCACCCCTCCACTTT. Its translation: CASSLGTYSDSPLHF.

The gene calls are TRBV6-6 and TRBJ1-6; TRBD1 aligns across 9 bases. CDR3 length: 13 amino acids. After removal of 6 bases from V and 10 bases from J, the junction contained 4 bases not matched to a gene. Germline V gene data show CDR1 as MNHNY and CDR2 as SVGAGI (reference sequence). CDR3 residues: CASRGTGTSPLHF. In nucleotides, the CDR3 is TGTGCCAGCAGGGGGACAGGGACCTCACCCCTCCACTTT.